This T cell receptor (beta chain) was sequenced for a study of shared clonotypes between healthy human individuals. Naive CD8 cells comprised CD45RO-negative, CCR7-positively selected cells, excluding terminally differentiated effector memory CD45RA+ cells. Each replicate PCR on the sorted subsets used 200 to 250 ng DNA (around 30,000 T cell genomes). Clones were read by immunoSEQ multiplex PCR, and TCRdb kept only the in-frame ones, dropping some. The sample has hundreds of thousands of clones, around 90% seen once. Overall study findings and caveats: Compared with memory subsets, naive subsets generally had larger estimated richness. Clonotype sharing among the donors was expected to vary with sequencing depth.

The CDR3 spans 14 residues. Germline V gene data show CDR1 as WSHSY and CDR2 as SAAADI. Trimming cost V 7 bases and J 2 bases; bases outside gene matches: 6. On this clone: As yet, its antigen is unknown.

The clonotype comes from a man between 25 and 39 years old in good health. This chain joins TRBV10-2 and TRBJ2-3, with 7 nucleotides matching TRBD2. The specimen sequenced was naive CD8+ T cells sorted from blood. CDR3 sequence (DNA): TGCGCCAGCAATTCGGGACTATACACAGATACGCAGTATTTT. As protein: CASNSGLYTDTQYF.